In this sample, the clone carrying this TCR beta chain turned up many times. This sample is drawn from a study of Ad26.COV2.S vaccination and SARS-CoV-2 variants. Germline V gives CDR1 LNHDA, CDR2 SQIVND (reference sequence). This CDR3 spans 16 amino acids. With V trimmed by 7 bases and J by 2 bases, 11 bases remained unmatched. Treatment: around 19 received Ad26.COV2.S at low or high dose, single or two shots; 5 received placebo; per-sample allocation not given. Material that was analyzed had been drawn on day 63 after the first vaccine or placebo injection. Method: immunoSEQ multiplex PCR; TCRdb's copy keeps in-frame clones and lacks some. The repertoire has 440,000 or so clones, 80% to 90% of them found once; the top ten carry 1.5% to 2%.

This receptor was obtained from a person aged 18-65 years who received the Ad26.COV2.S COVID-19 vaccine or a placebo. Specimen: peripheral blood, collected in a trial of Ad26.COV2.S vaccine versus placebo. The chain uses TRBV19 and TRBJ1-5, with 7 bases identical to TRBD1. This CDR3 reads CASTTGESTGNQPQHF. The CDR3 DNA is TGTGCCAGTACCACAGGGGAATCGACTGGCAATCAGCCCCAGCATTTT. The whole variable domain, filled in from reference TRBV19 and TRBJ1-5, reads DGGITQSPKYLFRKEGQNVTLSCEQNLNHDAMYWYRQDPGQGLRLIYYSQIVNDFQKGDIAEGYSVSREKKESFPLTVTSAQKNPTAFYLCASTTGESTGNQPQHFGDGTRLSIL.